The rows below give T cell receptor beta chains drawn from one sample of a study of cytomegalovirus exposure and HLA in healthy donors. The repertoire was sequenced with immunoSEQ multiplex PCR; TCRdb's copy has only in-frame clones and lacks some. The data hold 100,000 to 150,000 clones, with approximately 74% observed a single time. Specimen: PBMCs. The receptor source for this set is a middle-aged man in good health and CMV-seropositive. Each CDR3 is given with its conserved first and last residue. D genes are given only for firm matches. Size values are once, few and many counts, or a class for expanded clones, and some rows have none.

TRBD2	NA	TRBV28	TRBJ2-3	TGTGCCAGCAGTTCCCCGAGGGGGCTAGCGGGACGCCAGAATACGCAGTATTTT	CASSSPRGLAGRQNTQYF
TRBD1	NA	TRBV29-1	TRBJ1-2	TGCAGCGTTGTCCCACAGGGGAACTATGGCTACACCTTC	CSVVPQGNYGYTF
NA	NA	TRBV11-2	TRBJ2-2	TGTGCCAGCAGCCTCCGGAGGAGGGGGAACACCGGGGAGCTGTTTTTT	CASSLRRRGNTGELFF
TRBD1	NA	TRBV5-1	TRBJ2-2	TGCGCCAGCAGCTTGGATGGGACAGAAACCGGGGAGCTGTTTTTT	CASSLDGTETGELFF
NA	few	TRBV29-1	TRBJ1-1	TGCAGCGCCGGGAGGGTAGGAGTACCTGAAGCTTTCTTT	CSAGRVGVPEAFF
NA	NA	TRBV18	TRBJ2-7	TGTGCCAGCTCACCAATCCGTCCAGGGTCAACCCAAACCTACGAGCAGTACTTC	CASSPIRPGSTQTYEQYF
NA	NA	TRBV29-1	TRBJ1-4	TGCAGCGTTCAAAACAGGGTGACTAATGAAAAACTGTTTTTT	CSVQNRVTNEKLFF
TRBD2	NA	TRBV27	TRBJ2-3	TGTGCCAGCAGATTTGGACTAGCGGGAATTGGGGATACGCAGTATTTT	CASRFGLAGIGDTQYF
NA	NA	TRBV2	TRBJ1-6	TGTGCCAGCACCGGGGGGCCGGAATCACCCCTCCACTTT	CASTGGPESPLHF
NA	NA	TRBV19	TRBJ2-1	TGTGCCAGCGGAATCGGGGGTCCCGCAGGGCAGTTCTTC	CASGIGGPAGQFF
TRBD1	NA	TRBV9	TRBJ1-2	TGTGCCAGCAGCGTATCCCTCGGACAGGGGAACTATGGCTACACCTTC	CASSVSLGQGNYGYTF
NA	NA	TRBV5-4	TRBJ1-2	TGTGCCAGCAGCTTTGTCTCCAACTATGGCTACACCTTC	CASSFVSNYGYTF
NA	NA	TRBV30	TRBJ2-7	TGTGCCTGGAGGTGGGGGGACGAGCAGTACTTC	CAWRWGDEQYF
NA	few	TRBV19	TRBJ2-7	TGTGCCAGTAGTCCCGGGACTGGTTTTCTTTTGCAGTACTTC	CASSPGTGFLLQYF
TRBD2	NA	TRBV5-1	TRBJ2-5	TGCGCCAGCAGCGAGGGACTAGCGGGAGGCCCGTGGTCGGCCCAGTACTTC	CASSEGLAGGPWSAQYF
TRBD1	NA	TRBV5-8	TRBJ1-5	TGTGCCAGCAGCACAGGGGCAGCTTTGGGCAATCAGCCCCAGCATTTT	CASSTGAALGNQPQHF
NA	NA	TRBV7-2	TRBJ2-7	TGTGCCAGCAGCTCCCAAGGGGTTCTCGAGCAGTACTTC	CASSSQGVLEQYF
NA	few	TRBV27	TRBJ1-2	TGTGCCAGCAGTTTAGGGGGGTCGGGTTATGGCTACACCTTC	CASSLGGSGYGYTF
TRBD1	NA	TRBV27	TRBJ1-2	TGTGCCAGCAGAGAGGACAGGGATGGTGGCTACACCTTC	CASREDRDGGYTF
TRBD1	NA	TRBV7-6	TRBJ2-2	TGTGCCAGCAGCTTAGTAACAGGGGGAAACGGGGAGCTGTTTTTT	CASSLVTGGNGELFF
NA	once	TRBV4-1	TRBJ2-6	TGCGCCAGCAGCCAAGATCAGGGGTTCGCGGCCTCTGGGGCCAACGTCCTGACTTTC	CASSQDQGFAASGANVLTF
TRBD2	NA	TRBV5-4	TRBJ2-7	TGTGCCAGCCGGACTAGCGGGAGCTACGAGCAGTACTTC	CASRTSGSYEQYF
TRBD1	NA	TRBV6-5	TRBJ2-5	TGTGCCAGCAACGGCCGGGACAGCTATCAAGAGACCCAGTACTTC	CASNGRDSYQETQYF
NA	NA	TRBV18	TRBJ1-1	TGTGCCAGCTCAGCAGACAGGAACACTGAAGCTTTCTTT	CASSADRNTEAFF
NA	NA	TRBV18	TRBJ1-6	TGTGCCAGCTCACCTGATACTCCCCTACAGGGTTCACCCCTCCACTTT	CASSPDTPLQGSPLHF
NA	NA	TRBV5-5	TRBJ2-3	TGTGCCAGCAGCTCACAGGGCACAGATACGCAGTATTTT	CASSSQGTDTQYF
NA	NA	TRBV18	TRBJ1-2	TGTGCCAGCTCACCACCGGAAAAAGCTAACAGGGCGAGGGACTATGGCTACACCTTC	CASSPPEKANRARDYGYTF
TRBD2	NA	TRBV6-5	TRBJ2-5	TGTGCCAGCAGGCCCGTGGGAGGGGCTCAAGAGACCCAGTACTTC	CASRPVGGAQETQYF
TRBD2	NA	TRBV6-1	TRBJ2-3	TGTGCCAGCAGTGAAACTAGCGGCAGACCCACAGATACGCAGTATTTT	CASSETSGRPTDTQYF
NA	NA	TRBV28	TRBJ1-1	TGTGCCAGCAGTTCTCCGACGGGAGTCACTGAAGCTTTCTTT	CASSSPTGVTEAFF
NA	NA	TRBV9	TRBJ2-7	TGTGCCAGCAGCGTAGGGGCCCGGGACAACTACGAGCAGTACTTC	CASSVGARDNYEQYF
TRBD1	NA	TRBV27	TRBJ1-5	TGTGCCAGCAGTGAAACGGGACAGTATCAGCCCCAGCATTTT	CASSETGQYQPQHF
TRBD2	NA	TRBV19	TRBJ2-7	TGTGCCTCTGCGGGAGGCTCCTACGAGCAGTACTTC	CASAGGSYEQYF